The 32 T cell receptor beta chains below were found in one sample sequenced in a study of technical replicates of blood from several donors. Repertoires were generated with immunoSEQ multiplex PCR, while TCRdb's copy carries only in-frame clones and drops some. Among about 83,000 clones listed, approximately 94% were seen once. The specimen sequenced was T cells isolated from PBMCs. These TCRs come from a human donor in good health.

This rearrangement joins TRBV7-6 to TRBJ2-5; maybe TRBD2 (5 bases). The CDR3 has 16 amino acids. Germline V gene data show CDR1 as SGHVS and CDR2 as FNYEAQ. V lost 1 base and J 5 bases, leaving 17 bases between the germline ends. CDR3 nucleotide sequence: TGTGCCAGCAGCTTAGGTTCTCTAGCTAGTGTGGAGACCCAGTACTTC. As protein: CASSLGSLASVETQYF.

This chain links TRBV28 with TRBJ1-1; a weak D match, TRBD1 (5 bases). Per the germline V gene, CDR1 is MDHEN and CDR2 is SYDVKM. The CDR3 contains 13 residues. The V gene lost 3 bases and the J gene lost 6 bases, with 11 bases spanning the gap. The CDR3 sequence: CASSLTGGAEAFF. CDR3 nucleotides: TGTGCCAGCAGTTTGACTGGGGGGGCTGAAGCTTTCTTT.

The chain combines TRBV19 with TRBJ2-7, with 7 bases that match TRBD1. V shed 6 bases and J 4 bases; nucleotides not matched to a gene: 9. Germline V gene lookup returns CDR1 LNHDA and CDR2 SQIVND (reference sequence). The CDR3 is made up of 14 amino acids. The CDR3 is CASSPAQGLYEQYF. The CDR3 DNA is TGTGCCAGTAGCCCAGCACAGGGGCTTTACGAGCAGTACTTC.

The chain carries TRBV7-6 and TRBJ1-1; D remains ambiguous. This CDR3 has 15 residues. Germline-derived CDR1 and CDR2 are SGHVS and FNYEAQ. V lost 2 bases, J lost 1 base, and 11 bases lay in between. CDR3 nucleotide sequence: TGTGCCAGCAGCTTAACGGTCAAAACGAACACTGAAGCTTTCTTT. Translation: CASSLTVKTNTEAFF. Full variable domain (outside the CDR3, taken from reference TRBV7-6 and TRBJ1-1): GAGVSQSPRYKVTKRGQDVALRCDPISGHVSLYWYRQALGQGPEFLTYFNYEAQQDKSGLPNDRFSAERPEGSISTLTIQRTEQRDSAMYRCASSLTVKTNTEAFFGQGTRLTVV.

V gene TRBV11-3 combines with J gene TRBJ2-3; D remains unclear. V shed 3 bases and J shed 2 bases, with 9 bases lying between them. There are 14 residues in the CDR3. Germline-derived CDR1 and CDR2 are SGHNT and YENEEA. The CDR3 sequence is CASSFGSPTDTQYF. Here the CDR3 DNA reads TGTGCCAGCAGCTTCGGGTCGCCCACAGATACGCAGTATTTT.

This sequence joins TRBV11-3 and TRBJ2-3, with TRBD2 matching over 8 bases. Germline assignment: CDR1 SGHNT and CDR2 YENEEA. The CDR3 length is 15 residues. V was clipped by 5 bases and J by 0 bases; unmatched bases: 4. CDR3 coding DNA: TGTGCCAGCAGCCCCGGGACTAGTAGCACAGATACGCAGTATTTT. Amino acids: CASSPGTSSTDTQYF. Drawing the rest from reference TRBV11-3 and TRBJ2-3, the complete variable domain is EAGVVQSPRYKIIEKKQPVAFWCNPISGHNTLYWYLQNLGQGPELLIRYENEEAVDDSQLPKDRFSAERLKGVDSTLKIQPAELGDSAVYLCASSPGTSSTDTQYFGPGTRLTVL.

This sequence joins TRBV4-1 and TRBJ2-7; no clear D. The germline V gene has CDR1 MGHRA and CDR2 YSYEKL. The CDR3 is 13 residues long. Deletions cut 1 base from V and 8 bases from J, with 12 bases between. CDR3 region: CASSQGHDTQQYF. The CDR3 coding sequence is TGCGCCAGCAGCCAAGGGCACGATACCCAGCAGTACTTC.

The genes are TRBV7-6 and TRBJ2-3; 10 nucleotides agree with TRBD2. Germline V gene sequence: CDR1 SGHVS, CDR2 FNYEAQ. Unmatched junction bases numbered 11, after V lost 4 bases and J lost 1 base. This CDR3 comprises 18 residues. For the CDR3, the DNA is TGTGCCAGCAGCTCCCACCCTTTAGCGGGGGGACGCACAGATACGCAGTATTTT. Its protein is CASSSHPLAGGRTDTQYF.

This clone was seen once. The V gene is TRBV5-1, the J gene TRBJ1-5, with 8 bases matching TRBD1. This CDR3 has 15 residues. Per the germline V gene, CDR1 is SGHRS and CDR2 is YFSETQ. Trimming at V came to 0 bases and at J to 9 bases, leaving 8 bases not matched to a gene. CDR3 loop: CASSLDGETGAPQHF. For the CDR3, the DNA is TGCGCCAGCAGCTTGGATGGAGAGACAGGGGCGCCCCAGCATTTT.

The rearrangement links TRBV7-8 to TRBJ1-6; D ambiguous. Deletions cut 1 base from V and 11 bases from J, with 9 bases between. This CDR3 contains 13 residues. Germline CDR1 SGHVS, CDR2 FQNEAQ. CDR3 sequence reads: CASSLEVGAPLHF. The CDR3 DNA reads as TGTGCCAGCAGCTTAGAGGTCGGAGCACCCCTCCACTTT.

V usage is TRBV5-1 and J usage is TRBJ1-2, with a weak D call TRBD1 (5 bases). Trimming shortened V by 2 bases and J by 3 bases, and 8 bases separated the two germline ends. Germline lookup yields CDR1 SGHRS and CDR2 YFSETQ. The CDR3 runs to 13 residues. CDR3 nucleotides: TGCGCCAGCAGCTTATTCAGGGACTATGGCTACACCTTC. Translation gives CASSLFRDYGYTF.

The chain employs TRBV19 and TRBJ2-2, with 9 bases aligning to TRBD1. Germline V gene data show CDR1 as LNHDA and CDR2 as SQIVND (reference sequence). The CDR3 is 18 amino acids. J gave up 6 bases and V 4 bases, and 15 bases lay outside the gene matches. CDR3 residues: CASSTIRDGTGRSGELFF. The CDR3 DNA sequence: TGTGCCAGTAGTACAATCCGAGACGGGACAGGGAGATCCGGGGAGCTGTTTTTT.

The gene calls are TRBV9 and TRBJ2-7, with TRBD2 identical over 9 bases. This CDR3 contains 15 residues. Trimming removed 0 bases from V and 2 bases from J; junction bases left unmatched: 3. Germline CDR1 reads SGDLS; CDR2 reads YYNGEE. The CDR3 loop is CASSVGVAGAYEQYF. CDR3 nucleotides: TGTGCCAGCAGCGTAGGCGTAGCGGGGGCCTACGAGCAGTACTTC.

The chain couples TRBV11-2 to TRBJ2-2, with D possibly TRBD2 on 6 matching bases. V was cut by 2 bases and J by 1 base, with 20 bases left in between. The CDR3 has 19 amino acids. Germline V CDR1 and CDR2: SGHAT, FQNNGV. The CDR3 DNA sequence: TGTGCCAGCAGCTTACGGCACGGGAGCCGGCTTAAGAACACCGGGGAGCTGTTTTTT. Translated, it gives CASSLRHGSRLKNTGELFF.

The gene calls are TRBV4-1 and TRBJ2-7, with 7 bases identical to TRBD2. CDR3 length: 16 residues. Germline V gives CDR1 MGHRA, CDR2 YSYEKL. Trimming took 1 base from V and 2 from J; bases not matched to a gene: 8. CDR3: CASSQVVGGPPYEQYF. The CDR3 nucleotides are TGCGCCAGCAGCCAAGTGGTGGGAGGGCCCCCCTACGAGCAGTACTTC.

V is TRBV5-1 and J is TRBJ1-5; 10 nucleotides agree with TRBD1. Germline assignment: CDR1 SGHRS and CDR2 YFSETQ. J was trimmed by 3 bases and V by 0 bases; bases with no gene match: 3. This CDR3 is 16 amino acids long. CDR3 sequence reads: CASSLEGTGANQPQHF. The CDR3 region has the DNA TGCGCCAGCAGCTTGGAAGGGACAGGGGCCAATCAGCCCCAGCATTTT.

The chain is built from TRBV4-1 and TRBJ1-5; D is unclear. Deletions cut 4 bases from V and 3 bases from J, with 13 bases between. This CDR3 region has 15 residues. Germline V lookup: CDR1 MGHRA, CDR2 YSYEKL. The CDR3 reads CASSPRESTNQPQHF. The CDR3 DNA follows: TGCGCCAGCAGCCCCCGAGAGAGCACCAATCAGCCCCAGCATTTT.

V gene TRBV5-1 combines with J gene TRBJ2-7, with D possibly matching TRBD2 (5 bases). Deletions cut 6 bases from V and 3 bases from J, with 19 bases between. This CDR3 region has 15 residues. Germline assignment: CDR1 SGHRS and CDR2 YFSETQ. Written as DNA, the CDR3 is TGCGCCAGCACCCGGGTGGGGAGCGGTGACTACGAGCAGTACTTC. It translates to CASTRVGSGDYEQYF.

The gene calls are TRBV18 and TRBJ2-5; 7 bases agree with TRBD1. The CDR3 has 15 residues. V shed 6 bases and J 0 bases; nucleotides not matched to a gene: 7. Germline values: CDR1 KGHSH, CDR2 LQKENI. The CDR3 DNA follows: TGTGCCAGCTCGCCCGGACAGGCCCACCAAGAGACCCAGTACTTC. This codes for CASSPGQAHQETQYF.

This clone was seen only once. V usage is TRBV5-4 and J usage is TRBJ2-3; TRBD2 aligns across 11 bases. J lost 3 bases, V lost 1 base, and 4 bases had no gene match. The length of the CDR3 is 16 residues. Germline V CDR1 and CDR2: SGHNT, YYREEE (reference sequence). CDR3 residues: CASSLSSGGPTDTQYF. The CDR3, as DNA: TGTGCCAGCAGCTTGTCTAGCGGGGGGCCAACAGATACGCAGTATTTT.

V and J are TRBV28 and TRBJ1-5, with D perhaps TRBD1 (5 bases). The length of the CDR3 is 16 residues. Per the germline V gene, CDR1 is MDHEN and CDR2 is SYDVKM. V was pared by 5 bases and J by 3 bases, with 17 bases between. DNA for the CDR3: TGTGCCAGCAGTCGCCTAAGGACAAGTCACAATCAGCCCCAGCATTTT. Its protein is CASSRLRTSHNQPQHF.

This clone was counted between two and nine times. The chain joins TRBV18 to TRBJ2-7; 7 bases match TRBD1. Trimming at V came to 0 bases and at J to 5 bases, leaving 1 base not matched to a gene. The CDR3 covers 13 residues. Germline CDR1 reads KGHSH; CDR2 reads LQKENI. In nucleotides, the CDR3 is TGTGCCAGCTCACCACCGACAGGGCACGAGCAGTACTTC. Translation gives CASSPPTGHEQYF.

The chain carries TRBV6-1 and TRBJ1-1, with a tentative D call TRBD1 (6 bases). Germline V gives CDR1 MNHNS, CDR2 SASEGT. This CDR3 is built from 15 residues. Trimming stripped 0 bases from V and 1 base from J, with 9 bases between. CDR3 in DNA: TGTGCCAGCAGTGAAGCGGGACACCCGAACACTGAAGCTTTCTTT. Its protein product is CASSEAGHPNTEAFF.

V gene TRBV7-9 combines with J gene TRBJ1-1; D is unresolved. V lost 3 bases and J 2 bases, leaving 13 bases between the germline ends. Germline V lookup: CDR1 SEHNR, CDR2 FQNEAQ (reference sequence). There are 15 residues in the CDR3. The CDR3 loop reads CASSFPEAGNTEAFF. The CDR3 DNA sequence: TGTGCCAGCAGCTTTCCCGAAGCGGGCAACACTGAAGCTTTCTTT.

CDR3 sequence reads: CASSLAGRGAVNYGYTF. The CDR3 bases are TGTGCCAGCAGTTTAGCCGGTAGGGGCGCCGTCAACTATGGCTACACCTTC. The genes are TRBV28 and TRBJ1-2; D might be TRBD1 (5 bases). This CDR3 spans 17 amino acids. The germline gives CDR1 MDHEN, CDR2 SYDVKM. Deletions cut 2 bases from V and 2 bases from J, with 18 bases between.

V and J are TRBV7-8 and TRBJ2-7; TRBD2 agrees at 7 bases. Germline V CDR1 and CDR2: SGHVS, FQNEAQ. The V gene end was trimmed by 3 bases and the J gene end by 2 bases; junction bases not matched to a gene: 13. The CDR3 contains 17 residues. The CDR3 here is CASSLGGDRGAPYEQYF. CDR3 in DNA: TGTGCCAGCAGCTTGGGGGGGGACCGAGGGGCCCCCTACGAGCAGTACTTC.

This rearrangement joins TRBV27 to TRBJ2-1; 9 nucleotides align to TRBD2. V lost 4 bases and J lost 0; bases outside the gene matches: 4. CDR3 length equals 16 residues. CDR1 is MNHEY and CDR2 is SMNVEV in the germline V gene (reference sequence). The CDR3 reads CASSSTSGSSYNEQFF. The CDR3 DNA reads TGTGCCAGCAGTTCGACTAGCGGAAGCTCCTACAATGAGCAGTTCTTC.

This rearrangement joins TRBV30 to TRBJ2-1; 11 positions agree with TRBD2. CDR1 GTSNPN and CDR2 SVGIG come from the germline V gene (reference sequence). J was trimmed by 2 bases and V by 4 bases; bases with no gene match: 16. The CDR3 length is 19 residues. The CDR3 loop reads CAWIYGTSGSRWTYNEQFF. As DNA, the CDR3 is TGTGCCTGGATCTATGGGACTAGCGGATCTAGATGGACCTACAATGAGCAGTTCTTC.

The genes are TRBV11-3 and TRBJ2-3, with D possibly matching TRBD1 (6 bases). Germline lookup yields CDR1 SGHNT and CDR2 YENEEA. This CDR3 spans 18 amino acids. V was pared by 6 bases and J by 3 bases, with 25 bases between. The CDR3 region has the DNA TGTGCCAGCAGTCGTGCCGGATGGGGGCTTGTTGGGACAGATACGCAGTATTTT. It yields the protein CASSRAGWGLVGTDTQYF.

This chain joins TRBV28 and TRBJ2-1; 7 positions agree with TRBD2. The germline V gene encodes CDR1 MDHEN and CDR2 SYDVKM. With V trimmed by 4 bases and J by 5 bases, 14 bases remained unmatched. The CDR3 covers 17 residues. The CDR3: CASSSPFFKSGNNEQFF. The CDR3 region has the DNA TGTGCCAGCAGTTCCCCCTTCTTCAAAAGCGGGAACAATGAGCAGTTCTTC.

This clone appeared a single time. J is TRBJ2-6 and V is TRBV27; D is undetermined. V was trimmed by 6 bases and J by 1 base, leaving 7 bases between them. Germline V CDR1 and CDR2: MNHEY, SMNVEV (reference sequence). The CDR3 has 14 amino acids. CDR3 DNA: TGTGCCAGCAGAACAATGTCTGGGGCCAACGTCCTGACTTTC. Translation: CASRTMSGANVLTF.

V is TRBV2 and J is TRBJ1-3; TRBD1 is a possible D gene (6 bases). Trimming removed 6 bases at V and 0 bases at J, with 27 bases between. Per the germline V gene, CDR1 is SNHLY and CDR2 is FYNNEI. The CDR3 runs 20 residues. The CDR3 region is CASSVSPGINRVSSGNTIYF. The CDR3 DNA sequence: TGTGCCAGCAGCGTGAGTCCAGGAATAAACAGGGTGAGCTCTGGAAACACCATATATTTT.